This T cell receptor (beta chain) was profiled in a study of T cells in Graves' hyperthyroidism and ophthalmopathy. Researchers took RNA transcripts and amplified the TCR beta CDR3 regions from them. The TCR CDR3 first-round RT-PCR relied on the HTBI primer set. Via MiXCR, TCRdb re-called the multiplex PCR reads, giving one row per CDR3 protein. The data hold a few hundred thousand distinct CDR3 sequences, with about 15% observed a single time. Germline V lookup: CDR1 SGHDT, CDR2 YYEEEE. The CDR3 is made up of 17 amino acids. Germline trimming cut 4 bases from V and 0 bases from J; bases unmatched to any gene: 11. The count of this clonotype is one.

The receptor comes from a woman aged 25-40 years with Graves' ophthalmopathy. Sequencing input: blood. The chain employs TRBV5-6 and TRBJ2-5; TRBD2 agrees at 8 bases. The CDR3 loop reads CASSPLAGGRYQETQYF. The DNA of the CDR3 is TGTGCCAGCAGCCCACTTGCGGGGGGCCGGTACCAAGAGACCCAGTACTTC.